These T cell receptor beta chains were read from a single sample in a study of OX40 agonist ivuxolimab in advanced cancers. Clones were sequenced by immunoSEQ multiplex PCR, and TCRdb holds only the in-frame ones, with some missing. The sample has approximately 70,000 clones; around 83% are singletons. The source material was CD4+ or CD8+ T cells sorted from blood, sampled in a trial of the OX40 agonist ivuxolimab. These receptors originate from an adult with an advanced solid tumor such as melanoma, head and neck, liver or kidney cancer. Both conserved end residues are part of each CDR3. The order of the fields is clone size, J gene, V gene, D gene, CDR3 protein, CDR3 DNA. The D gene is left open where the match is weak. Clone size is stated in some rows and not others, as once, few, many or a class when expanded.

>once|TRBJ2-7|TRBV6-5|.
CASSEAGYEQYF
TGTGCCAGCAGTGAGGCCGGCTACGAGCAGTACTTC
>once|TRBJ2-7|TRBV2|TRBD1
CASSEVSGGYEQYF
TGTGCCAGCAGTGAAGTTTCAGGGGGCTACGAGCAGTACTTC
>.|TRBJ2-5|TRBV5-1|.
CASSLGGAVAKETQYF
TGCGCCAGCAGCTTGGGCGGGGCGGTAGCCAAAGAGACCCAGTACTTC
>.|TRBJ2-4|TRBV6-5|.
CASKGRRNIQYF
TGTGCCAGCAAAGGACGTAGAAACATTCAGTACTTC
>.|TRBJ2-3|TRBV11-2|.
CATPGPLSATDTQYF
TGTGCCACTCCTGGCCCCTTGAGTGCCACAGATACGCAGTATTTT
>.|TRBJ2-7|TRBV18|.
CASSPPVGSPRRGEQYF
TGTGCCAGCTCACCACCGGTGGGCAGCCCTAGGAGGGGCGAGCAGTACTTC
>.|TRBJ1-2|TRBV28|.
CASSLPISGGGGYTF
TGTGCCAGCAGTTTACCGATTAGTGGGGGTGGTGGCTACACCTTC
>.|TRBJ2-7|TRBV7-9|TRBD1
CASSSSPWDSSYEQYF
TGTGCCAGCAGCTCCTCGCCCTGGGACAGCTCCTACGAGCAGTACTTC
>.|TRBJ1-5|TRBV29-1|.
CSVASGGGQPQHF
TGCAGCGTGGCCAGTGGGGGGGGCCAGCCCCAGCATTTT
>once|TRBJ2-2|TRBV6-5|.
CASNGVGELFF
TGTGCCAGCAACGGCGTCGGGGAGCTGTTTTTT
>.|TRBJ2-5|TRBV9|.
CASSVEPLGETQYF
TGTGCCAGCAGCGTAGAGCCCTTGGGAGAGACCCAGTACTTC
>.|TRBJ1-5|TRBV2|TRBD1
CASRWTGLNQPQHF
TGTGCCAGCAGGTGGACAGGACTCAATCAGCCCCAGCATTTT
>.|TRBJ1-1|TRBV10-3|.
CAIRGEVGHAFF
TGTGCCATCAGAGGAGAGGTCGGGCACGCTTTCTTT
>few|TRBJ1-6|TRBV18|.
CASSPSGDNSPLHF
TGTGCCAGCTCACCAAGTGGGGACAATTCACCCCTCCACTTT
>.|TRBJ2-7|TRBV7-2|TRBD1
CASSLRDRGSEQYF
TGTGCCAGCAGCCTCCGGGACAGGGGTTCCGAGCAGTACTTC
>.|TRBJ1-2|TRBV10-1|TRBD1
CASSESRDRVRYTF
TGCGCCAGCAGTGAGTCGAGGGACAGGGTACGCTACACCTTC
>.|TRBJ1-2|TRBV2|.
CASSVRGSPMNYGYTF
TGTGCCAGCAGTGTGAGGGGGTCCCCTATGAACTATGGCTACACCTTC
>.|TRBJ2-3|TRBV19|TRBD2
CASSPSGGHTDTQYF
TGTGCCAGTAGTCCGAGCGGGGGGCACACAGATACGCAGTATTTT
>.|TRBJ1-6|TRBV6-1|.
CASSDRVNSPLHF
TGTGCCAGCAGTGACAGGGTGAATTCACCCCTCCACTTT
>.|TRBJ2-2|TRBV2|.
CASRTRGQNTGELFF
TGTGCCAGCAGGACCAGGGGCCAAAACACCGGGGAGCTGTTTTTT
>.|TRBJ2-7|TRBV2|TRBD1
CASRSTGHSYEQYF
TGTGCCAGCAGATCGACAGGGCACTCCTACGAGCAGTACTTC
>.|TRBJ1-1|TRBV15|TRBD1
CATSRGGGGPTEAFF
TGTGCCACCAGCAGAGGGGGAGGGGGCCCCACTGAAGCTTTCTTT
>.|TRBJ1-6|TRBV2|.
CASSAGWRSNSPLHF
TGTGCCAGCAGTGCAGGGTGGCGGAGTAATTCACCCCTCCACTTT
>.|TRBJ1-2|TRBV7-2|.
CASSPRGNYGYTF
TGTGCCAGCAGCCCTCGGGGAAACTATGGCTACACCTTC
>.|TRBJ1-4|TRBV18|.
CASSTTGPTNEKLFF
TGTGCCAGCTCAACTACAGGGCCAACTAATGAAAAACTGTTTTTT
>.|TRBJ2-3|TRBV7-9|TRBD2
CASSGSIRLAGADTQYF
TGTGCCAGCAGCGGATCGATAAGACTAGCGGGGGCAGATACGCAGTATTTT
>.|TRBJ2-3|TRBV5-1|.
CASSLGVGDRTDTQYF
TGCGCCAGCAGCTTGGGAGTGGGGGACCGCACAGATACGCAGTATTTT
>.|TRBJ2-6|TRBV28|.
CASSSPGTAGANVLTF
TGTGCCAGCAGTTCCCCCGGGACGGCTGGGGCCAACGTCCTGACTTTC
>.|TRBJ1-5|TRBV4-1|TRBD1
CASSHAGTGGNQPQHF
TGCGCCAGCAGCCACGCCGGGACAGGGGGCAATCAGCCCCAGCATTTT